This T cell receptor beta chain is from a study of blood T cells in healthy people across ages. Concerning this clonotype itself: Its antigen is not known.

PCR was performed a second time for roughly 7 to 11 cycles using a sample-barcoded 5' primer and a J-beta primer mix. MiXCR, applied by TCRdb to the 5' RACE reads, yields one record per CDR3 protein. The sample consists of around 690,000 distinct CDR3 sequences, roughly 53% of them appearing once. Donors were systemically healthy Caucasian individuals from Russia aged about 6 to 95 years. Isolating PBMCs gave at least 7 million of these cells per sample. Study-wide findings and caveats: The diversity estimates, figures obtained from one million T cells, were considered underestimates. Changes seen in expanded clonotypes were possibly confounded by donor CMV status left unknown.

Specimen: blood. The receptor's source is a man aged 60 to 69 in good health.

The CDR3 sequence: CATSRDSVGGSPLHF. The CDR3 DNA reads as TGTGCCACCAGCAGAGATTCTGTCGGGGGGTCACCCCTCCACTTT. The chain recombines TRBV15 with TRBJ1-6; D is perhaps TRBD1 (5 bases). The CDR3 contains 15 residues. The germline V gene encodes CDR1 LNHNV and CDR2 YYDKDF (reference sequence). Trimming cost V 0 bases and J 10 bases, with 13 bases left between them.